This TCR beta chain was obtained from a study of control samples from healthy donors and cancer patients. Sequencing used immunoSEQ multiplex PCR; TCRdb keeps in-frame clones, though not all of them. There are more than 25,000 clones in the sample; 91% occur only once, and over 9.5% lies in the top ten. This clone has only one observation. The CDR3 extends over 18 amino acids. V was trimmed by 1 base and J by 1 base, leaving 17 bases between them. Germline assignment: CDR1 LNHDA and CDR2 SQIVND (reference sequence). The chain employs TRBV19 and TRBJ1-5, with a tentative D call TRBD1 (6 bases). Sequences were obtained from PBMCs. The origin of this receptor is a man aged 50 to 60 with lung cancer. The CDR3 DNA reads TGTGCCAGTAGTATAGTTACAGGGCATCGAGTGAGCAATCAGCCCCAGCATTTT. Protein sequence: CASSIVTGHRVSNQPQHF.